This is a list of T cell receptor beta chains from one sample in a study of T cells after yellow fever vaccination. TCRdb re-derived calls from the 5' RACE reads in MiXCR, one entry per CDR3 protein. This sample yields about 630,000 distinct CDR3 sequences, of which 9% to 15% are seen a single time; 15% belongs to the top ten. The sample was PBMCs, taken on the day of the yellow fever booster vaccination. These receptor sequences come from a man younger than 40 who received the YFV17D yellow fever vaccine. Both conserved end residues are part of each CDR3.

j_call: TRBJ1-3
v_call: TRBV20-1
cdr3_aa: CSARDSGRGNTIYF

j_call: TRBJ1-2
v_call: TRBV12-5
cdr3_aa: CASGPRQGEAYGYTF

j_call: TRBJ2-1
v_call: TRBV20-1
cdr3_aa: CSPLGGGSYNEQFF

j_call: TRBJ2-3
v_call: TRBV5-6
cdr3_aa: CASSLADLTSGSPDTQYF

j_call: TRBJ2-1
v_call: TRBV25-1
cdr3_aa: CASSDSGLYNEQFF

j_call: TRBJ2-6
v_call: TRBV9
cdr3_aa: CASSGNRAGANVLTF

j_call: TRBJ2-1
v_call: TRBV20-1
cdr3_aa: CCASSTGTSGRAFYNEQFF

j_call: TRBJ2-1
v_call: TRBV20-1
cdr3_aa: CSARKAVGSDEQFF

j_call: TRBJ2-3
v_call: TRBV29-1
cdr3_aa: CSVKRDVGVTDTQYF

j_call: TRBJ2-1
v_call: TRBV20-1
cdr3_aa: CSAKGQRFYNEQFF

j_call: TRBJ1-5
v_call: TRBV25-1
cdr3_aa: CASSEPRGQPQHF

j_call: TRBJ2-3
v_call: TRBV20-1
cdr3_aa: CSALPLGERTDTQYF

j_call: TRBJ2-7
v_call: TRBV14
cdr3_aa: CASRPSGTSETYEQYF

j_call: TRBJ1-1
v_call: TRBV27
cdr3_aa: CASSLSHRGTEAFF

j_call: TRBJ2-1
v_call: TRBV4-1
cdr3_aa: CASSQVERSRANEQFF

j_call: TRBJ2-3
v_call: TRBV11-2
cdr3_aa: CASSIRGLRREAGTDTQYF

j_call: TRBJ1-1
v_call: TRBV25-1
cdr3_aa: CASSGRSNLNTEAFF

j_call: TRBJ2-5
v_call: TRBV2
cdr3_aa: CARKREWQTQYF

j_call: TRBJ1-5
v_call: TRBV4-3
cdr3_aa: CASSQDLRGGNQPQHF

j_call: TRBJ2-5
v_call: TRBV20-1
cdr3_aa: CSAHSGAETQYF

j_call: TRBJ1-6
v_call: TRBV15
cdr3_aa: CATRDARTGIYNSPLHF

j_call: TRBJ2-7
v_call: TRBV7-9
cdr3_aa: CAGGQGGTSGYEQYF

j_call: TRBJ2-2
v_call: TRBV20-1
cdr3_aa: CSARATADTGELFF

j_call: TRBJ2-3
v_call: TRBV12-3/TRBV12-4
cdr3_aa: CASSFSPAGGRDTQYF

j_call: TRBJ2-7
v_call: TRBV20-1
cdr3_aa: CSARDLTSSHYEQYF

j_call: TRBJ2-1
v_call: TRBV18
cdr3_aa: CASSPTPGQGTKSSYNEQFF